This T cell receptor beta chain was documented in a study of T cell responses to AZD1222 COVID-19 vaccine. Study as a whole: Samples with a second dose at about 4 or about 12 weeks were pooled together.

Overall study results and limits: Clonal diversity was possibly underestimated; the donors were predominantly white British and more often female. A reported finding is that nearly half of spike-specific TCRs target unmutated variant regions.

In its sample, this clone was seen once. Its target is unknown. This table comes from immunoSEQ multiplex PCR, and its TCRdb copy is limited to in-frame clones, with some not included. The repertoire holds some 180,000 clones, with 92% as singletons. This TCR was recovered from an adult in good health. The source material was peripheral blood, sampled on day 0 of AZD1222 vaccination.

This CDR3 is CASGQGMNTEAFF. The CDR3 bases are TGTGCCAGCGGCCAGGGGATGAACACTGAAGCTTTCTTT. V gene TRBV11-2 combines with J gene TRBJ1-1; possibly TRBD1 for D (6 bases). The germline gives CDR1 SGHAT, CDR2 FQNNGV. CDR3 length equals 13 residues. Trimming removed 8 bases at V and 0 bases at J, with 10 bases between.